This T cell receptor beta chain was identified during a study of cytomegalovirus exposure and HLA in healthy donors. The study's findings and limits: A link between a missense DCLRE1C variant and TCR beta V- and J-gene trimming emerged from a later analysis. Rare TCR sequences predominated, though certain public TCRs were found in many donors. Further analysis was carried out later, and it showed several of the most significant clusters appearing linked to common viral pathogens. The study put 150 or so TCR beta chains on its list as cytomegalovirus-associated.

PCR was performed using 60 Vbeta and 13 Jbeta primers. Assay used: immunoSEQ multiplex PCR; TCRdb lists only in-frame clones, some missing. Here the sample spans 200,000 to 300,000 clones, roughly 82% being singletons. The CDR3 has 16 amino acids. The V gene lost 4 bases and the J gene lost 0 bases, with 12 bases spanning the gap. CDR1 and CDR2 (germline): MRHNA, SNTAGT. On this clone itself: Its antigen is not known.

Sequenced input: PBMCs. J is TRBJ2-2 and V is TRBV6-4; no reliable D call. The receptor's source is a woman aged 40 to 50 in good health and CMV-seropositive. The CDR3 DNA follows: TGTGCCAGCAGTGTCGAGCCTGCGTCGAACACCGGGGAGCTGTTTTTT. Translation: CASSVEPASNTGELFF.